This T cell receptor (beta chain) was sequenced during a study of beta chain features in type 1 diabetes (dated 2018 in TCRdb). For context, the study as a whole: Mean age, gender distribution, total cell number and subset yield were not different between patients and healthy donors. Naive and central memory subsets were obtained from all 30 or so donors, but regulatory and stem cell-like memory subsets were isolated from only 8 patients and roughly 8 healthy donors. In the study, recently diagnosed type 1 diabetes patients and matched healthy donors were compared on the TCRB repertoires of their sorted circulating CD4+ T cell subsets. A total of around 100 million sorted cells were examined across all samples, and RNA yield correlated strongly with the number of cells per subset.

The V end loses 4 bases and the J end loses 4 bases, and a stretch of 19 bases separates them. From the cysteine up to the phenylalanine, the CDR3 has a length of 17 residues. Just the 51-base CDR3 DNA is kept, in frame starting at base 1. The germline V gene (reference sequence) specifies MNHEY as CDR1 and SMNVEV as CDR2. Turning to this clone: Its antigen has not been determined. Base qualities were left out, and no much larger clone turns up one base away.

General findings and caveats noted by the study authors: Naive, central memory and regulatory TCRB repertoires appeared to be more alike among patients than among healthy donors. PCR may preferentially amplify shorter templates, but because patient and control samples were amplified and corrected together, any resulting skew would affect both groups equally. Sequencing cDNA rather than genomic DNA could over-represent highly expressing activated cells, although activation and CD3 levels did not differ between groups. Type 1 diabetes patients showed a moderate but significant shortening of TCRB CDR3 length in all four CD4+ subsets. Because the HLA sub-analyses included only small numbers of individuals, any influence of HLA type on TCRB rearrangement was left unresolved. At VDJ recombination sites, patients with type 1 diabetes made fewer insertions and deleted more nucleotides, a pattern implying thymic rearrangement abnormalities.

Each donor gave one peripheral blood draw, approximately 0.11 L on average, collected into heparinised tubes. A BD FACSAria II and a panel including CD45RO, CCR7, CD25, CD127, CD95 and CD27 were used to sort naive, central memory, regulatory and stem cell-like memory CD4+ T cells. Every sorted population had a purity above 95%. PBMCs were separated immediately by Lymphoprep density gradient centrifugation and were stained directly, without being cultured. Samples were stained and sorted in pairs, with one healthy donor and one patient per experiment, so that batch effects were minimized. The entire amount of isolated RNA was reverse transcribed using the High Capacity cDNA Reverse Transcription Kit, so the sequenced TCRB transcripts were expressed ones. Deep immunoSEQ sequencing was performed on naive, central memory and regulatory T cell samples, with an average of around 3.5 million total reads per sample. Sorted cells were lysed in RLT buffer and RNA was extracted with DNase-treated RNeasy Micro or Mini kits, depending on cell number. To prevent cross-contamination, each cell subset was processed individually, whereas patient and healthy donor samples were processed jointly. The immunoSEQ multiplex PCR was used to amplify TCRB sequences from cDNA, yielding 87-bp fragments that span the CDR3 region. Sequencing of the amplicons was performed on the Illumina HiSeq platform. In the paper's pipeline: Synthetic template baselines were used to correct PCR bias computationally, reads within Hamming distance 2 were collapsed together, and singletons that could not be merged were discarded. Reads were aligned against IMGT to assign V, D and J genes, CDR3 length and insertions or deletions at six rearrangement sites. Within each subset, clonotype counts were normalized to sorted cell number, after which true diversity and Gini coefficients were computed with the tcR R package. Repertoire sharing was quantified using the overlap coefficient calculated on TCRB nucleotide sequences. TCRdb stores this immuneACCESS table with in-frame sequences only. Part of the clones is absent; in the studies checked, under half of the shortfall reflects unresolved V genes, and no reason is known for the rest. Clonal size and the V and J genes are those of that table, whereas D and trimming came from the DNA. In all, the sample holds about 160,000 clones, and approximately 8.7% of those were seen once. The leading ten clones occupy 0.7% of the sample.

The sequence derives from a woman in her thirties with type 1 diabetes. The V and J segments used are TRBV27 and TRBJ1-4; a tentative D match to TRBD1 spans 5 bases. Source material: central memory CD4+ T cells from blood. CDR3 loop: CASSSTPPGVRNEKLFF. The sequenced DNA is TGTGCCAGCAGTTCAACCCCCCCGGGGGTCCGTAATGAAAAACTGTTTTTT. When the CDR3 is completed using the reference TRBV27 and TRBJ1-4 genes on either side, the full variable domain is EAQVTQNPRYLITVTGKKLTVTCSQNMNHEYMSWYRQDPGLGLRQIYYSMNVEVTDKGDVPEGYKVSRKEKRNFPLILESPSPNQTSLYFCASSSTPPGVRNEKLFFGSGTQLSVL.